These 27 T cell receptor beta chains were all obtained from the same sample, sequenced in a study of OX40 agonist ivuxolimab in advanced cancers. Clones were read by immunoSEQ multiplex PCR, and TCRdb kept only the in-frame ones, dropping some. The sample has under 85,000 clones; about 86% are singletons. The sample here was CD4+ or CD8+ T cells sorted from blood, taken in a trial of the OX40 agonist ivuxolimab. These TCRs come from an adult with an advanced solid tumor such as melanoma, head and neck, liver or kidney cancer.

This chain uses TRBV7-6 with TRBJ2-5, with 9 bases that match TRBD1. V was clipped by 5 bases and J by 2 bases; unmatched bases: 15. This CDR3 region has 18 residues. The germline V gene encodes CDR1 SGHVS and CDR2 FNYEAQ. CDR3 residues: CASSGRGTGLREQETQYF. The CDR3 region has the DNA TGTGCCAGCAGCGGCCGGGGGACAGGGTTGAGGGAGCAAGAGACCCAGTACTTC.

The chain has TRBV7-9 and TRBJ2-7; TRBD1 is a possible D gene (5 bases). CDR1 SEHNR and CDR2 FQNEAQ come from the germline V gene (reference sequence). The CDR3 extends over 14 amino acids. V dropped 4 bases and J dropped 4 bases, with 14 bases sitting between them. The CDR3 coding sequence is TGTGCCAGCAGCTCCGCAGGGTGGTCGTACGAGCAGTACTTC. Its translation: CASSSAGWSYEQYF.

The genes are TRBV6-6 and TRBJ1-1, with a tentative D call TRBD1 (5 bases). V was trimmed by 6 bases and J by 6 bases, leaving 20 bases between them. This CDR3 region has 15 residues. Germline-derived CDR1 and CDR2 are MNHNY and SVGAGI (reference sequence). The CDR3 is CASRLPGSGAAEAFF. CDR3 coding DNA: TGTGCCAGCAGGCTTCCGGGATCTGGGGCGGCTGAAGCTTTCTTT.

The rearrangement links TRBV2 to TRBJ2-1, with TRBD2 identical over 10 bases. Germline CDR1 and CDR2: SNHLY and FYNNEI. Trimming removed 2 bases from V and 7 bases from J; junction bases left unmatched: 5. The CDR3 extends over 15 amino acids. The CDR3: CASSELAGVRNEQFF. The CDR3 nucleotides read TGTGCCAGCAGTGAACTAGCGGGAGTGAGGAATGAGCAGTTCTTC.

This chain connects TRBV2 to TRBJ1-2; weak D call: TRBD1 (5 bases). The CDR3 consists of 14 residues. Germline loops: CDR1 SNHLY, CDR2 FYNNEI. Trimming took 6 bases from V and 9 from J, leaving 20 bases between them. This CDR3 reads CASRKGTAPERYTF. The CDR3 nucleotides read TGTGCCAGCAGAAAAGGGACGGCCCCGGAACGCTACACCTTC.

The chain joins TRBV5-1 to TRBJ1-2; TRBD1 might be the D (5 bases). V lost 0 bases and J lost 5, with 8 bases in between. CDR3 length: 13 residues. CDR1 is SGHRS and CDR2 is YFSETQ in the germline V gene. CDR3 in DNA: TGCGCCAGCAGCTTGGGAGGGGTATATGGCTACACCTTC. Translation: CASSLGGVYGYTF.

This chain joins TRBV28 and TRBJ2-4, with D possibly being TRBD2 (6 bases). The V gene's germline CDR1 is MDHEN and CDR2 SYDVKM. This CDR3 is 13 amino acids long. Trimming took off 8 bases at V and 4 bases at J, with 12 bases between the two ends. CDR3 nucleotide sequence: TGTGCCAGCTCAGGAGGGGCTAAAAACATTCAGTACTTC. The encoded protein is CASSGGAKNIQYF.

This sequence joins TRBV5-6 and TRBJ2-7, with D hard to call. The V and J ends lost 1 base and 7 bases respectively, with 12 bases between them. The CDR3 length is 13 residues. In germline, CDR1 is SGHDT, CDR2 YYEEEE. The CDR3 sequence: CASSLIRAGEQYF. The CDR3 coding sequence is TGTGCCAGCAGCTTGATTAGGGCCGGGGAGCAGTACTTC.

The rearrangement joins TRBV6-5 to TRBJ2-3; D is perhaps TRBD2 (6 bases). V lost 2 bases to trimming and J lost 4 bases, with 13 bases between them. The CDR3 loop spans 15 amino acids. Germline V lookup: CDR1 MNHEY, CDR2 SVGAGI. The CDR3 spells CASSYGGVEADTQYF. CDR3 in DNA: TGTGCCAGCAGTTACGGCGGGGTTGAGGCAGATACGCAGTATTTT.

The chain is built from TRBV6-4 and TRBJ2-5, with D tentatively TRBD1 (5 bases). V was shortened by 2 bases and J by 4 bases, with 5 bases between the two germline ends. Germline V gene data show CDR1 as MRHNA and CDR2 as SNTAGT. The CDR3 is made up of 12 amino acids. The CDR3 sequence: CASSDRGETQYF. Here the CDR3 DNA reads TGTGCCAGCAGTGACAGGGGAGAGACCCAGTACTTC.

The chain couples TRBV18 to TRBJ1-1, with no clear D. CDR3 length: 14 amino acids. From germline, CDR1 is KGHSH and CDR2 LQKENI. Trimming took off 6 bases at V and 1 base at J, with 12 bases between the two ends. CDR3 region: CASSPIGGNTEAFF. DNA of the CDR3: TGTGCCAGCTCCCCCATCGGAGGGAACACTGAAGCTTTCTTT.

CDR3 nucleotide sequence: TGTGCCAGCAAGCAGGGTCCCACCGGGGAGCTGTTTTTT. This codes for CASKQGPTGELFF. The chain couples TRBV7-3 to TRBJ2-2, with a possible D match to TRBD1 (5 bases). The CDR3 length is 13 residues. The germline CDR1 and CDR2 sequences are SGHTA and FQGTGA. With 7 bases removed from V and 4 bases from J, the gap between germline ends came to 10 bases.

The rearrangement joins TRBV5-8 to TRBJ2-4; the D call may be TRBD1 or TRBD2 (5 bases each). From germline, CDR1 is SGHTS and CDR2 YDEGEE. Trimming shortened V by 7 bases and J by 1 base, and 12 bases separated the two germline ends. The CDR3 runs 14 residues. The CDR3 nucleotides read TGTGCCAGCCCCCTTGGGGACGCCAAAAACATTCAGTACTTC. Amino acids: CASPLGDAKNIQYF.

This clone came up once. The genes are TRBV7-9 and TRBJ1-2; 7 bases are a match to TRBD1. CDR3 size: 16 residues. Germline V gene sequence: CDR1 SEHNR, CDR2 FQNEAQ (reference sequence). J gave up 7 bases and V 0 bases, and 11 bases lay outside the gene matches. The CDR3 DNA is TGTGCCAGCAGCTTAGCTGCGACAGGGCGCGGAAGTGGCTACACCTTC. This translates into CASSLAATGRGSGYTF.

This chain connects TRBV7-9 to TRBJ2-5; D may be TRBD1 (6 bases). Trimming took 5 bases from V and 2 from J, leaving 12 bases between them. Per the germline V gene, CDR1 is SEHNR and CDR2 is FQNEAQ (reference sequence). CDR3 length: 14 residues. Here the CDR3 DNA reads TGTGCCAGCAGCGTAACAGGGCCTCAAGAGACCCAGTACTTC. The encoded protein is CASSVTGPQETQYF. Complete variable domain (other parts from reference TRBV7-9 and TRBJ2-5): DTGVSQNPRHKITKRGQNVTFRCDPISEHNRLYWYRQTLGQGPEFLTYFQNEAQLEKSRLLSDRFSAERPKGSFSTLEIQRTEQGDSAMYLCASSVTGPQETQYFGPGTRLLVL.

This chain connects TRBV2 to TRBJ2-7, with 10 bases identical to TRBD2. V was clipped by 6 bases and J by 2 bases; unmatched bases: 4. From germline, CDR1 is SNHLY and CDR2 FYNNEI. The CDR3 extends over 14 amino acids. Written as DNA, the CDR3 is TGTGCCAGCAGCCAGCGGGAGGGTCCCTACGAGCAGTACTTC. This gives the protein CASSQREGPYEQYF. Using reference TRBV2 and TRBJ2-7 for the parts outside the CDR3, the full variable domain is EPEVTQTPSHQVTQMGQEVILRCVPISNHLYFYWYRQILGQKVEFLVSFYNNEISEKSEIFDDQFSVERPDGSNFTLKIRSTKLEDSAMYFCASSQREGPYEQYFGPGTRLTVT.

The chain has TRBV5-1 and TRBJ1-6, with 8 bases that match TRBD1. V shed 4 bases, J shed 10 bases, and the junction held 16 bases outside the gene matches. This CDR3 has 17 residues. Germline loops: CDR1 SGHRS, CDR2 YFSETQ. The CDR3 sequence: CASSNGQGRRNVSPLHF. The CDR3 DNA is TGCGCCAGCAGCAACGGACAGGGAAGGCGTAATGTGTCACCCCTCCACTTT.

The chain employs TRBV7-3 and TRBJ2-7; D not certain. This CDR3 is built from 12 residues. The V and J ends lost 5 bases and 6 bases respectively, with 11 bases between them. Germline V gives CDR1 SGHTA, CDR2 FQGTGA. The CDR3 region is CASSHQGGEQYF. As DNA, the CDR3 is TGTGCCAGCAGCCATCAAGGCGGCGAGCAGTACTTC.

The chain is built from TRBV29-1 and TRBJ1-1, with D uncertain. V was clipped by 4 bases and J by 6 bases, with 18 bases between them. Germline CDR1 SQVTM, CDR2 ANQGSEA. CDR3 length: 14 amino acids. The CDR3 nucleotides are TGCAGCGTTGCAGAGGGTAAGGCCCTCTCTGAAGCTTTCTTT. Its translation is CSVAEGKALSEAFF. The variable domain in full, completed from reference TRBV29-1 and TRBJ1-1, reads SAVISQKPSRDICQRGTSLTIQCQVDSQVTMMFWYRQQPGQSLTLIATANQGSEATYESGFVIDKFPISRPNLTFSTLTVSNMSPEDSSIYLCSVAEGKALSEAFFGQGTRLTVV.

The rearrangement uses TRBV11-2 and TRBJ2-7, with a weak D call TRBD1 (5 bases). The CDR3 runs 13 residues. Trimming cost V 5 bases and J 6 bases, with 14 bases left between them. Germline CDR1 SGHAT, CDR2 FQNNGV. The CDR3 here is CASSRARAGEQYF. The CDR3 DNA is TGTGCCAGCAGCCGGGCCAGGGCTGGCGAGCAGTACTTC. The full variable domain, its missing parts supplied by reference TRBV11-2 and TRBJ2-7, is EAGVAQSPRYKIIEKRQSVAFWCNPISGHATLYWYQQILGQGPKLLIQFQNNGVVDDSQLPKDRFSAERLKGVDSTLKIQPAKLEDSAVYLCASSRARAGEQYFGPGTRLTVT.

The rearrangement joins TRBV7-9 to TRBJ1-2, with D perhaps TRBD1 (5 bases). This CDR3 region has 13 residues. Trimming took off 0 bases at V and 6 bases at J, with 8 bases between the two ends. The germline V gene has CDR1 SEHNR and CDR2 FQNEAQ (reference sequence). CDR3 protein: CASSLAATDGYTF. CDR3 in DNA: TGTGCCAGCAGCTTAGCGGCGACAGATGGCTACACCTTC.

The V and J genes are TRBV7-9 and TRBJ2-1; D perhaps matches TRBD2 (6 bases). In germline, CDR1 is SEHNR, CDR2 FQNEAQ (reference sequence). This CDR3 spans 13 amino acids. Trimming cost V 4 bases and J 8 bases, with 12 bases left between them. The chain's CDR3 is CASSWTLAHEQFF. The CDR3 DNA is TGTGCCAGCAGCTGGACACTAGCTCATGAGCAGTTCTTC.

CDR3 sequence: CASAFRGGGSYEQYF. The CDR3 DNA reads TGTGCCAGCGCCTTTAGGGGCGGGGGCTCCTACGAGCAGTACTTC. V usage is TRBV5-4 and J usage is TRBJ2-7; 7 nucleotides agree with TRBD2. This CDR3 contains 15 residues. Germline loops: CDR1 SGHNT, CDR2 YYREEE (reference sequence). V shed 7 bases, J shed 0 bases, and the junction held 10 bases outside the gene matches. Variable domain in full (rest from reference TRBV5-4 and TRBJ2-7): ETGVTQSPTHLIKTRGQQVTLRCSSQSGHNTVSWYQQALGQGPQFIFQYYREEENGRGNFPPRFSGLQFPNYSSELNVNALELDDSALYLCASAFRGGGSYEQYFGPGTRLTVT.

V gene TRBV10-1 combines with J gene TRBJ2-2, with 9 positions matching TRBD1. Trimming took 5 bases from V and 2 from J; bases not matched to a gene: 12. This CDR3 comprises 18 residues. From germline, CDR1 is WNHNN and CDR2 SYGVQD (reference sequence). CDR3 bases: TGCGCCAGCAGTCCTCAAAGGGGACAGGGCATCAACACCGGGGAGCTGTTTTTT. Translated, it gives CASSPQRGQGINTGELFF.

The chain joins TRBV27 to TRBJ1-1; TRBD1 might be the D (6 bases). CDR1 is MNHEY and CDR2 is SMNVEV in the germline V gene (reference sequence). This CDR3 comprises 14 residues. Trimming cost V 6 bases and J 2 bases, with 13 bases left between them. The CDR3 DNA sequence: TGTGCCAGCAGCCTCCAGGGGAGAAACACTGAAGCTTTCTTT. The encoded protein is CASSLQGRNTEAFF.

This clone was recorded only once. The chain recombines TRBV6-5 with TRBJ1-6; TRBD1 is a possible D gene (5 bases). Deletions cut 11 bases from V and 10 bases from J, with 21 bases between. The CDR3 is 14 residues long. Germline assignment: CDR1 MNHEY and CDR2 SVGAGI. CDR3 DNA sequence: TGTGCCGCTAAAAGGGAAGGGGCTACGTCACCCCTCCACTTT. Its translation is CAAKREGATSPLHF.

This clone was detected once. This chain links TRBV6-5 with TRBJ2-7, with a tentative D call TRBD1 (5 bases). The V and J ends lost 9 bases and 0 bases respectively, with 12 bases between them. The CDR3 consists of 13 residues. Per the germline V gene, CDR1 is MNHEY and CDR2 is SVGAGI. CDR3 protein: CASGAYSSYEQYF. For the CDR3, the DNA is TGTGCCAGTGGGGCCTACAGCTCCTACGAGCAGTACTTC.